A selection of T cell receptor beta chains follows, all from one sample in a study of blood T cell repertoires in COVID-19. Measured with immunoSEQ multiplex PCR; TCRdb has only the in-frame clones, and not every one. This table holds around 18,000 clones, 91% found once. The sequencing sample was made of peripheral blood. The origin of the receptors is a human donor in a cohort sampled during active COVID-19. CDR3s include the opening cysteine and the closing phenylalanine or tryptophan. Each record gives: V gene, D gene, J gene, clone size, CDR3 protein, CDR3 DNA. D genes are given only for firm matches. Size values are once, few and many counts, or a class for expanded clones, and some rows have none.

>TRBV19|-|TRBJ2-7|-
CASSIVTGSYEQYF
TGTGCCAGTAGTATCGTTACAGGTTCCTACGAGCAGTACTTC
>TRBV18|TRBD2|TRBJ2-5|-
CASSPPGLVRETQYF
TGTGCCAGCTCACCACCAGGACTAGTAAGGGAGACCCAGTACTTC
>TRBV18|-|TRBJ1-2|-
CASSPWTTNYGYTF
TGTGCCAGCTCACCTTGGACAACTAACTATGGCTACACCTTC
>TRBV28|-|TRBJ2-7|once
CASSPHDRRLYYEQYF
TGTGCCAGCAGTCCCCACGACAGGAGACTCTACTACGAGCAGTACTTC
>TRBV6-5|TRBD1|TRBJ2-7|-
CASSDRDRGYEQYF
TGTGCCAGCAGCGACAGGGACAGGGGCTACGAGCAGTACTTC
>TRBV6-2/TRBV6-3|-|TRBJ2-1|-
CASSQAGHEQFF
TGTGCCAGCAGTCAGGCGGGGCATGAGCAGTTCTTC
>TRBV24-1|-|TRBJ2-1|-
CATSGGTNEQFF
TGTGCCACCAGTGGGGGGACTAATGAGCAGTTCTTC
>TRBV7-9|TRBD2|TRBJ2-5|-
CASSFQREALGRETQYF
TGTGCCAGCAGCTTCCAGCGGGAGGCGTTGGGTCGAGAGACCCAGTACTTC
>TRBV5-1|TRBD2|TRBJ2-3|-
CASSLWGLASTDTQYF
TGCGCCAGCAGCTTGTGGGGACTAGCAAGCACAGATACGCAGTATTTT
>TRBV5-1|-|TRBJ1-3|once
CASSPLGGGQGNTIYF
TGCGCCAGCAGCCCTTTGGGTGGAGGTCAGGGAAACACCATATATTTT
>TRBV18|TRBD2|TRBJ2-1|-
CASSPLWGGDNEQFF
TGTGCCAGCTCACCCCTATGGGGGGGTGACAATGAGCAGTTCTTC
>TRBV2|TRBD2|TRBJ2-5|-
CASSVDGTSLLQTQYF
TGTGCCAGCAGTGTTGACGGGACTAGTCTTCTGCAGACCCAGTACTTC
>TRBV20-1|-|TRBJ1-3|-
CSASSAGVPGNTIYF
TGCAGTGCTAGTAGTGCGGGAGTCCCTGGAAACACCATATATTTT
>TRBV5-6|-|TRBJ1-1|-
CASSLMRAEAFF
TGTGCCAGCAGCTTGATGAGGGCGGAAGCTTTCTTT
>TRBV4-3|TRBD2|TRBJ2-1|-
CASSPMAARRGGLNEQFF
TGCGCCAGCAGCCCGATGGCCGCCCGGCGGGGGGGCCTCAATGAGCAGTTCTTC
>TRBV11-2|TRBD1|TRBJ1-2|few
CASSLGQGAPCTF
TGTGCCAGCAGCCTGGGACAGGGGGCCCCTTGTACCTTC
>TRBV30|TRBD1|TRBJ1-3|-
CAWSQKGPRQGSGNTIYF
TGTGCCTGGAGCCAGAAGGGGCCGAGACAGGGAAGCGGAAACACCATATATTTT
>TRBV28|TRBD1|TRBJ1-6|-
CASSKTGTGNSPLHF
TGTGCCAGCTCCAAGACAGGGACGGGTAATTCACCCCTCCACTTT
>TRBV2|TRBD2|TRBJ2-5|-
CASSGDSGSAETQYF
TGTGCCAGCAGTGGTGATAGCGGGAGCGCAGAGACCCAGTACTTC
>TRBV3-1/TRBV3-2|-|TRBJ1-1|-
CASSQERVWTEAFF
TGTGCCAGCAGCCAAGAGAGGGTTTGGACTGAAGCTTTCTTT
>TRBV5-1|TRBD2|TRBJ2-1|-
CASSLVSSGHREQFF
TGCGCCAGCAGCTTGGTGTCTAGCGGACATAGAGAGCAGTTCTTC
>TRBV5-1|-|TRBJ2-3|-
CASSWGDRLTDTQYF
TGCGCCAGCAGCTGGGGGGACAGACTCACAGATACGCAGTATTTT
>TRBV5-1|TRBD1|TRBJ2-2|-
CASSSGTGVNTGELFF
TGCGCCAGCAGCTCCGGGACAGGTGTGAACACCGGGGAGCTGTTTTTT
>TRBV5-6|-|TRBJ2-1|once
CASSGGASYNEQFF
TGTGCCAGCAGCGGAGGGGCTTCCTACAATGAGCAGTTCTTC
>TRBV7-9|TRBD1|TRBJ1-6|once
CASSLVGRTGTGNSPLHF
TGTGCCAGCAGCTTAGTAGGAAGAACCGGGACAGGAAATTCACCCCTCCACTTT
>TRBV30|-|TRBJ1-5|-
CAWSLSFSDQPQHF
TGTGCCTGGAGTCTATCGTTTTCGGATCAGCCCCAGCATTTT
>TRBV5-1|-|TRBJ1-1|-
CASSLAPGNTEAFF
TGCGCCAGCAGCTTGGCTCCAGGCAACACTGAAGCTTTCTTT
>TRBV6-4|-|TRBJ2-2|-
CASRLGRNTGELFF
TGTGCCAGCAGGTTGGGGAGGAACACCGGGGAGCTGTTTTTT
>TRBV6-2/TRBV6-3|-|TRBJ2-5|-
CASSGEGDGRGRETQYF
TGTGCCAGCAGCGGAGAGGGTGACGGCAGGGGACGAGAGACCCAGTACTTC
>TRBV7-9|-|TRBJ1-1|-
CASSPLQGKNTEAFF
TGTGCCAGCAGCCCTCTACAGGGTAAGAACACTGAAGCTTTCTTT
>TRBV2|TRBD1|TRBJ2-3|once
CASSEVGTGWKDTQYF
TGTGCCAGCAGTGAGGTTGGGACAGGGTGGAAAGATACGCAGTATTTT
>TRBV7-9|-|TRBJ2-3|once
CASSLRVDTQYF
TGTGCCAGCAGCTTACGCGTAGATACGCAGTATTTT
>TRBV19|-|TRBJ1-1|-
CASRSYMNTEAFF
TGTGCCAGTAGGTCTTATATGAACACTGAAGCTTTCTTT
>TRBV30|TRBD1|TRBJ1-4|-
CACLGQVGEKLFF
TGTGCCTGCTTGGGACAGGTGGGAGAAAAACTGTTTTTT
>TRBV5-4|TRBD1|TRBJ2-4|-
CASSLGGTAIAKNIQYF
TGTGCCAGCAGCTTGGGGGGGACAGCCATAGCCAAAAACATTCAGTACTTC
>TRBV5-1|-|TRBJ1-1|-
CASREQEERAEAFF
TGCGCCAGCAGGGAGCAGGAGGAGAGGGCTGAAGCTTTCTTT
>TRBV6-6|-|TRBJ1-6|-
CASSYPPQGRGSPLHF
TGTGCCAGCAGTTACCCCCCTCAGGGAAGGGGTTCACCCCTCCACTTT
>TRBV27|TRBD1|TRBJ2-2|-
CASSPSYRGTGELFF
TGTGCCAGCAGTCCGTCCTACAGGGGTACCGGGGAGCTGTTTTTT
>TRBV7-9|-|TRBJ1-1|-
CASSLAAAEAFF
TGTGCCAGCAGCTTAGCCGCGGCTGAAGCTTTCTTT
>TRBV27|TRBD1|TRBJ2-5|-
CASSFGQAVWETQYF
TGTGCCAGCAGTTTTGGACAGGCGGTGTGGGAGACCCAGTACTTC
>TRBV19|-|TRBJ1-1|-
CASSTGIDTEAFF
TGTGCCAGTAGTACCGGGATCGACACTGAAGCTTTCTTT
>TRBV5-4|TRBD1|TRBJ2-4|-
CASSLNGTGGNIQYF
TGTGCCAGCAGCTTGAATGGGACAGGGGGAAACATTCAGTACTTC
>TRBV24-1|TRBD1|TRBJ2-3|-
CATAGGIGDTDTQYF
TGTGCCACAGCAGGGGGCATCGGTGACACAGATACGCAGTATTTT
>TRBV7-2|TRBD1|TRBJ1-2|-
CASSLEPGGSYGYTF
TGTGCCAGCAGCTTAGAGCCAGGGGGGTCCTATGGCTACACCTTC
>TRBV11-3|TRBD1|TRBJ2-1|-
CASSPGQGWSYNEQFF
TGTGCCAGCAGCCCCGGACAGGGGTGGTCCTACAATGAGCAGTTCTTC
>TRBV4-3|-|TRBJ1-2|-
CASSPQGIAYGYTF
TGCGCCAGCAGCCCGCAGGGGATCGCCTATGGCTACACCTTC
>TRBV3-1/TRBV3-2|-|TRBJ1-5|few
CASSQQAGSNQPQHF
TGTGCCAGCAGCCAGCAGGCAGGGAGCAATCAGCCCCAGCATTTT
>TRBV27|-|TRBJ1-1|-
CASSSFRGIGAFF
TGTGCCAGCAGTTCCTTTAGGGGTATAGGAGCTTTCTTT
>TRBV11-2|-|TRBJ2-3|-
CASSSLRTPADTQYF
TGTGCCAGCAGCTCCCTTCGCACTCCAGCGGATACGCAGTATTTT
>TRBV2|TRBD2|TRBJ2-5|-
CASSLAAETQYF
TGTGCCAGCAGTCTAGCGGCTGAGACCCAGTACTTC
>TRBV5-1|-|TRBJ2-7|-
CASSLVGGYEQYF
TGCGCCAGCAGCTTGGTCGGGGGCTACGAGCAGTACTTC
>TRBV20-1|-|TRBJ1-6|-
CSASLVSSYNSPLHF
TGCAGTGCTAGTTTGGTCAGCTCCTATAATTCACCCCTCCACTTT
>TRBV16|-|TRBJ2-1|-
CASSQSFGVYNEQFF
TGTGCCAGCAGCCAATCGTTCGGGGTATACAATGAGCAGTTCTTC